The 11 T cell receptor beta chains listed next were all sequenced from one sample in a study. TCRdb's copy holds only in-frame clones and misses some; the assay was immunoSEQ multiplex PCR. Among some 68,000 clones listed, just over 90% were seen once. The material sequenced was PBMCs. The receptor set was obtained from a man aged 40-55 years with rheumatoid arthritis.

In this sample, this clone turned up a few times. This chain uses TRBV4-2 with TRBJ1-2; the match to TRBD1 covers 7 bases. The V segment lost 1 base and the J segment 6 bases; nucleotides outside the gene matches: 5. This CDR3 has 14 amino acids. Germline values: CDR1 LGHNA, CDR2 YNFKEQ. The CDR3 coding sequence is TGTGCCAGCAGCCAAGCGACAGGGTGGAATGGCTACACCTTC. Residues: CASSQATGWNGYTF.

The V gene is TRBV11-3, the J gene TRBJ2-3; D not certain. The germline V and J ends were trimmed by 5 bases and 1 base, with 10 bases remaining between them. The CDR3 totals 14 residues. The germline gives CDR1 SGHNT, CDR2 YENEEA. The CDR3 sequence: CASSRQTGTDTQYF. The CDR3 DNA sequence: TGTGCCAGCAGCCGCCAGACCGGCACAGATACGCAGTATTTT.

The V call is TRBV11-1, the J call TRBJ1-2; 8 positions agree with TRBD1. CDR1 SGHAT and CDR2 FQDESV come from the germline V gene (reference sequence). The length of the CDR3 is 14 residues. Unmatched junction bases numbered 2, after V lost 1 base and J lost 4 bases. CDR3 sequence: CASSLDGQGYGYTF. CDR3 coding DNA: TGTGCCAGCAGCTTAGATGGACAGGGCTATGGCTACACCTTC.

This clone was observed a handful of times. This chain links TRBV5-6 with TRBJ2-7, with TRBD2 identical over 11 bases. Germline V gene sequence: CDR1 SGHDT, CDR2 YYEEEE. V lost 1 base, J lost 2 bases, and 2 bases stayed unmatched. The length of the CDR3 is 15 residues. This chain's CDR3 is CASSLIAGGPYEQYF. The CDR3 nucleotides are TGTGCCAGCAGCTTGATAGCGGGAGGGCCCTACGAGCAGTACTTC.

The chain is built from TRBV11-3 and TRBJ2-2; 8 nucleotides agree with TRBD2. Germline CDR1 SGHNT, CDR2 YENEEA. The J segment lost 2 bases and the V segment lost 5 bases, leaving 4 bases of the junction unmatched. The CDR3 has 15 amino acids. The CDR3 protein is CASSPGGRNTGELFF. The DNA for the CDR3 is TGTGCCAGCAGCCCGGGGGGGCGAAACACCGGGGAGCTGTTTTTT.

A few counts support this clone. The chain employs TRBV7-9 and TRBJ1-5, with D perhaps matching TRBD1 (6 bases). This CDR3 has 15 amino acids. Per the germline V gene, CDR1 is SEHNR and CDR2 is FQNEAQ (reference sequence). Trimming shortened V by 3 bases and J by 5 bases, and 14 bases separated the two germline ends. The CDR3 DNA reads as TGTGCCAGCAGCTTTCAGGGGAGGGGAGATCAGCCCCAGCATTTT. It encodes CASSFQGRGDQPQHF.

The V call is TRBV7-9, the J call TRBJ2-4; 14 positions match TRBD2. V was pared by 2 bases and J by 2 bases, with 8 bases of the junction left unmatched. This CDR3 is built from 19 residues. The germline gives CDR1 SEHNR, CDR2 FQNEAQ (reference sequence). CDR3 in DNA: TGTGCCAGCAGCTTATTAGGGACTAGCGGGAGTGTGACCAAAAACATTCAGTACTTC. Its protein product is CASSLLGTSGSVTKNIQYF.

The V call is TRBV19, the J call TRBJ1-4, with D possibly matching TRBD1 (6 bases). With 3 bases removed from V and 7 bases from J, the gap between germline ends came to 15 bases. Germline V gives CDR1 LNHDA, CDR2 SQIVND (reference sequence). The CDR3 has 15 amino acids. The CDR3 nucleotides are TGTGCCAGTAGTATCGGGGGGCTGGATGTTGAAAAACTGTTTTTT. Translated: CASSIGGLDVEKLFF.

V and J are TRBV7-2 and TRBJ2-7; TRBD1 matches at 9 bases. V shed 1 base, J shed 6 bases, and the junction held 7 bases outside the gene matches. The germline gives CDR1 SGHTA, CDR2 FQGNSA. This CDR3 contains 15 residues. CDR3 loop: CASSLGDRVLFEQYF. DNA for the CDR3: TGTGCCAGCAGCTTAGGGGACAGGGTGCTTTTCGAGCAGTACTTC.

This clone was seen only once. This chain joins TRBV6-5 and TRBJ2-2, with D tentatively TRBD1 or TRBD2 (6 bases each). This CDR3 contains 15 residues. V lost 0 bases to trimming and J lost 7 bases, with 12 bases between them. From germline, CDR1 is MNHEY and CDR2 SVGAGI. The CDR3 bases are TGTGCCAGCAGTTACTCGACCGGGGGCCACGGGGAGCTGTTTTTT. This encodes CASSYSTGGHGELFF.

The gene calls are TRBV3-1 (or the pseudogene TRBV3-2) and TRBJ2-5; D not certain. This CDR3 has 12 residues. Germline V gene sequence: CDR1 LGHDT, CDR2 YNNKEL (reference sequence). The V gene lost 4 bases and the J gene lost 4 bases, with 7 bases spanning the gap. The CDR3 DNA is TGTGCCAGCAGCCCTGCCCGAGAGACCCAGTACTTC. This translates into CASSPARETQYF.